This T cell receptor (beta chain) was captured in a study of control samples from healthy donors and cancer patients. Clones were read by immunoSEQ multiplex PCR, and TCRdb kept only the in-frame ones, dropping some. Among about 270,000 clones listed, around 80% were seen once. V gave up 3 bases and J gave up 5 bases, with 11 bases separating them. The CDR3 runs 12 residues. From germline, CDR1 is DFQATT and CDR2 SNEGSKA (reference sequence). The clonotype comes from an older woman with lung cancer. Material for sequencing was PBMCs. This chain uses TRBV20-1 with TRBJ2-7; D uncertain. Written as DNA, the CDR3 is TGCAGTGCTAGTCCCGGAACGAACGAGCAGTACTTC. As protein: CSASPGTNEQYF.